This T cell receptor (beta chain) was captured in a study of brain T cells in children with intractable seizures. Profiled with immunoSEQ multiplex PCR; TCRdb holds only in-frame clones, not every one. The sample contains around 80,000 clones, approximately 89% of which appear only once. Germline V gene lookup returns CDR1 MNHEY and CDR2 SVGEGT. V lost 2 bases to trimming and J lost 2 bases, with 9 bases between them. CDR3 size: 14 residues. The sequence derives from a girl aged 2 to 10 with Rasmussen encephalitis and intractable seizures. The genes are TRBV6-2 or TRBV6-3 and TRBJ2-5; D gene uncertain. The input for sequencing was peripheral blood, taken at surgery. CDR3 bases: TGTGCCAGCAGTTACGAGGCAGATCAAGAGACCCAGTACTTC. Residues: CASSYEADQETQYF.